The sequence of this T cell receptor (beta chain) was determined in a study of blood T cell repertoires in COVID-19. Background on the study: The origin of the acute and convalescent COVID-19 samples was the United States, Italy and Spain.

V shed 4 bases and J shed 2 bases, with 16 bases lying between them. Per germline, CDR1 SGHTS and CDR2 YDEGEE. The CDR3 covers 15 residues. Data came from immunoSEQ multiplex PCR; TCRdb stores just in-frame clones and leaves some out. The sample lists approximately 120,000 clones, roughly 88% occurring once. The sample was peripheral blood. The origin of this receptor is a woman older than 75 with acute or convalescent COVID-19. The chain employs TRBV5-8 and TRBJ2-7; tentatively, D is TRBD1 (5 bases). CDR3 DNA sequence: TGTGCCAGCAGCGCTACAGGTTCTATTACCTACGAGCAGTACTTC. Its translation is CASSATGSITYEQYF.